These 15 T cell receptor beta chains were all obtained from the same sample, sequenced in a study of cytomegalovirus exposure and HLA in healthy donors. The PCR made use of 60 Vbeta and 13 Jbeta primers. The table came from immunoSEQ multiplex PCR; TCRdb's copy has only in-frame clones and leaves some out. Here the sample spans 59,000 or so clones, approximately 85% being singletons. Sequencing was performed on PBMCs. The receptors were gathered from a female donor in good health and CMV-seronegative.

In nucleotides, the CDR3 is TGTGCCAGCCAACTAGCGGGGATGGGAGATACGCAGTATTTT. Translating gives CASQLAGMGDTQYF. This chain joins TRBV6-5 and TRBJ2-3; 10 bases match TRBD2. Germline-derived CDR1 and CDR2 are MNHEY and SVGAGI. V lost 8 bases and J lost 5; bases outside the gene matches: 7. The CDR3 sequence is 14 residues long.

The chain uses TRBV6-5 and TRBJ1-3; D unclear. The CDR3 is 14 residues long. Germline-derived CDR1 and CDR2 are MNHEY and SVGAGI. Trimming took 0 bases from V and 3 from J, leaving 6 bases between them. The CDR3 protein is CASSYSEIGNTIYF. DNA of the CDR3: TGTGCCAGCAGTTACTCTGAGATTGGAAACACCATATATTTT.

The rearrangement links TRBV18 to TRBJ2-7; no clear D gene. This CDR3 contains 12 residues. Germline CDR1 and CDR2: KGHSH and LQKENI. Trimming took 3 bases from V and 5 from J, leaving 8 bases between them. The CDR3 here is CASSPRGDEQYF. In DNA, the CDR3 is TGTGCCAGCTCACCGCGAGGAGACGAGCAGTACTTC.

V and J are TRBV5-1 and TRBJ1-2; D perhaps matches TRBD1 (5 bases). This CDR3 comprises 13 residues. Trimming stripped 4 bases from V and 4 bases from J, with 11 bases between. Per the germline V gene, CDR1 is SGHRS and CDR2 is YFSETQ. CDR3 sequence: CASSPGERYGYTF. In DNA, the CDR3 is TGCGCCAGCAGCCCGGGGGAGCGCTATGGCTACACCTTC.

This clone was detected a few times. The chain links TRBV4-3 to TRBJ2-7; D gene unclear. Germline values: CDR1 LGHNA, CDR2 YSLEER. Trimming took off 1 base at V and 3 bases at J, with 13 bases between the two ends. CDR3 length: 15 residues. CDR3 sequence: CASSQGLDIDYEQYF. The CDR3 bases are TGCGCCAGCAGCCAAGGTCTCGATATAGACTACGAGCAGTACTTC.

The chain links TRBV7-2 to TRBJ2-5; D perhaps matches TRBD1 (5 bases). Germline V gene sequence: CDR1 SGHTA, CDR2 FQGNSA. Trimming cost V 2 bases and J 5 bases, with 6 bases left between them. The CDR3 loop spans 12 amino acids. The CDR3 region is CASSLNRETQYF. The CDR3 DNA reads TGTGCCAGCAGCTTAAACAGGGAGACCCAGTACTTC.

The gene calls are TRBV9 and TRBJ1-1; TRBD1 aligns across 9 bases. The CDR3 consists of 15 residues. J was trimmed by 6 bases and V by 2 bases; bases with no gene match: 8. Germline CDR1 SGDLS, CDR2 YYNGEE. The CDR3 region has the DNA TGTGCCAGCAGCGTGGGGACAGGGAAAGAGGCTGAAGCTTTCTTT. The encoded protein is CASSVGTGKEAEAFF.

The chain combines TRBV28 with TRBJ1-1; 7 bases are a match to TRBD1. Looked up from germline, CDR1 is MDHEN and CDR2 is SYDVKM. CDR3 length: 15 residues. With 7 bases clipped from V and 1 base from J, the junction kept 9 bases outside the gene matches. CDR3 protein: CASNAQSGGNTEAFF. The CDR3 region has the DNA TGTGCCAGCAACGCCCAATCAGGGGGGAACACTGAAGCTTTCTTT.

The J gene is TRBJ1-5, the V gene TRBV28, with a possible D match to TRBD1 (5 bases). The CDR3 extends over 13 amino acids. V was cut by 6 bases and J by 7 bases, with 13 bases left in between. The germline gives CDR1 MDHEN, CDR2 SYDVKM. This CDR3 is CASSTQGKQPQHF. Written as DNA, the CDR3 is TGTGCCAGCAGCACCCAGGGTAAACAGCCCCAGCATTTT.

The chain carries TRBV7-9 and TRBJ1-4; 7 bases align to TRBD1. V lost 5 bases, J lost 2 bases, and 5 bases stayed unmatched. The CDR3 extends over 15 amino acids. From germline, CDR1 is SEHNR and CDR2 FQNEAQ (reference sequence). The CDR3 bases are TGTGCCAGCAGCCGCCTGACAGGGACTAATGAAAAACTGTTTTTT. This sequence encodes CASSRLTGTNEKLFF. The full variable domain, completed using reference TRBV7-9 and TRBJ1-4, is DTGVSQNPRHKITKRGQNVTFRCDPISEHNRLYWYRQTLGQGPEFLTYFQNEAQLEKSRLLSDRFSAERPKGSFSTLEIQRTEQGDSAMYLCASSRLTGTNEKLFFGSGTQLSVL.

V is TRBV5-1 and J is TRBJ2-5, with TRBD1 matching over 12 bases. V shed 4 bases and J 5 bases; nucleotides not matched to a gene: 6. CDR1 is SGHRS, CDR2 YFSETQ, per germline. The CDR3 extends over 15 amino acids. This chain's CDR3 is CASSRDRGREETQYF. Here the CDR3 DNA reads TGCGCCAGCAGCAGGGACAGGGGGCGAGAGGAGACCCAGTACTTC.

The V call is TRBV7-9, the J call TRBJ2-3; TRBD2 agrees at 9 bases. Germline V lookup: CDR1 SEHNR, CDR2 FQNEAQ (reference sequence). This CDR3 has 15 residues. V lost 2 bases, J lost 4 bases, and 4 bases stayed unmatched. CDR3 protein: CASSLLAGMSDTQYF. For the CDR3, the DNA is TGTGCCAGCAGCTTACTAGCGGGGATGTCAGATACGCAGTATTTT.

This clone has a single count. The chain has TRBV4-2 and TRBJ2-1; 7 nucleotides match TRBD1. Germline CDR1 is LGHNA and CDR2 is YNFKEQ. The CDR3 sequence is 15 residues long. V gave up 4 bases and J gave up 4 bases; unmatched junction bases: 7. CDR3 DNA: TGTGCCAGCAGCCGGGGACAGTTCACTTACAATGAGCAGTTCTTC. Translation: CASSRGQFTYNEQFF.

For the CDR3, the DNA is TGTGCCAGCACCGGACAATTCACGACAGAGACCCAGTACTTC. Protein product: CASTGQFTTETQYF. The chain has TRBV2 and TRBJ2-5; weak D call: TRBD1 (5 bases). Germline CDR1 reads SNHLY; CDR2 reads FYNNEI. This CDR3 region has 14 residues. Trimming removed 7 bases at V and 4 bases at J, with 16 bases between.

The rearrangement uses TRBV6-5 and TRBJ1-1; D is perhaps TRBD1 (5 bases). This CDR3 comprises 14 residues. V lost 0 bases, J lost 5 bases, and 10 bases lay in between. Germline values: CDR1 MNHEY, CDR2 SVGAGI. The CDR3 DNA reads as TGTGCCAGCAGTTACTCGGCAGGGCGGACTGAAGCTTTCTTT. Translation gives CASSYSAGRTEAFF.